This passage covers 13 T cell receptor beta chains from one sample sequenced in a study of CD8 T cells in ankylosing spondylitis. MiXCR, applied by TCRdb to the 5' RACE reads, yields one record per CDR3 protein. The sample has under 7,500 distinct CDR3 sequences; 2.8% are singletons. The sample was blood, either unsorted or a sorted T cell fraction (not recorded which). The receptors come from a female donor with ankylosing spondylitis or in good health (not recorded which).

The sample holds many counts of this clonotype. The chain employs TRBV9 and TRBJ2-3; 14 bases fit TRBD2. CDR3 length equals 15 residues. Germline V gene data show CDR1 as SGDLS and CDR2 as YYNGEE. V shed 3 bases, J shed 5 bases, and the junction held 2 bases outside the gene matches. Here the CDR3 reads CASSGLAGGIDTQYF. The CDR3 coding sequence is TGTGCCAGCAGCGGACTAGCGGGAGGGATAGATACGCAGTATTTT.

This clonotype is medium-sized. The V and J genes are TRBV9 and TRBJ1-3; D not resolved. Trimming removed 0 bases from V and 0 bases from J, with 4 bases in between. The CDR3 is 14 residues long. CDR1 and CDR2 (germline): SGDLS, YYNGEE. The CDR3 coding sequence is TGTGCCAGCAGCGTAGCATACTCTGGAAACACCATATATTTT. Translation gives CASSVAYSGNTIYF.

This clonotype was observed at least ten times. The chain has TRBV9 and TRBJ2-6, with 13 nucleotides matching TRBD2. Germline loops: CDR1 SGDLS, CDR2 YYNGEE. The CDR3 extends over 22 amino acids. The V segment lost 0 bases and the J segment 1 base; nucleotides outside the gene matches: 13. The CDR3 loop reads CASSVDKDGTSGTGSGANVLTF. As DNA, the CDR3 is TGTGCCAGCAGCGTAGATAAAGATGGGACTAGCGGGACAGGTTCTGGGGCCAACGTCCTGACTTTC.

This clonotype was observed many times. This rearrangement joins TRBV9 to TRBJ2-3, with D perhaps TRBD2 (6 bases). The CDR3 has 15 residues. Trimming cost V 4 bases and J 2 bases, with 14 bases left between them. CDR1 and CDR2 (germline): SGDLS, YYNGEE. CDR3 nucleotides: TGTGCCAGCAGCTCCGGACTACATACCACAGATACGCAGTATTTT. This translates into CASSSGLHTTDTQYF.

The sample holds many counts of this clonotype. The chain employs TRBV9 and TRBJ2-1; TRBD2 might be the D (5 bases). This CDR3 has 14 residues. Trimming took off 4 bases at V and 3 bases at J, with 11 bases between the two ends. Germline assignment: CDR1 SGDLS and CDR2 YYNGEE. The CDR3 loop is CASSLGLIYNEQFF. As DNA, the CDR3 is TGTGCCAGCAGCCTCGGACTCATCTACAATGAGCAGTTCTTC.

This clonotype was detected many times. The chain is built from TRBV9 and TRBJ2-2; 10 positions match TRBD2. CDR1 is SGDLS, CDR2 YYNGEE, per germline. CDR3 length equals 17 residues. With 3 bases clipped from V and 7 bases from J, the junction kept 12 bases outside the gene matches. This CDR3 reads CASSDLSGRAGVGELFF. The CDR3 nucleotides are TGTGCCAGCAGCGACCTGAGCGGGAGGGCCGGTGTCGGGGAGCTGTTTTTT.

The sample holds many counts of this clonotype. This chain connects TRBV9 to TRBJ2-2; perhaps D is TRBD1 or TRBD2 (5 bases each). V was shortened by 0 bases and J by 6 bases, with 12 bases between the two germline ends. Germline loops: CDR1 SGDLS, CDR2 YYNGEE. This CDR3 is built from 15 residues. The DNA for the CDR3 is TGTGCCAGCAGCGTAGAATCGGGGCCATCCGGGGAGCTGTTTTTT. The encoded protein is CASSVESGPSGELFF.

This clonotype was recorded at least ten times. V usage is TRBV9 and J usage is TRBJ2-5, with 9 bases fitting TRBD2. V dropped 3 bases and J dropped 5; count of bases not matched to a gene: 14. Germline V lookup: CDR1 SGDLS, CDR2 YYNGEE. The CDR3 has 17 amino acids. The CDR3 DNA reads TGTGCCAGCAGCGACGACCCACAGAGAGGACTAGCGGAGACCCAGTACTTC. Protein: CASSDDPQRGLAETQYF.

This clonotype is categorized as medium-sized. The CDR3 DNA is TGCGCCAGCAGTCAACCGTGGGACCGACCGTTGCTCACAGATACGCAGTATTTT. Residues: CASSQPWDRPLLTDTQYF. The V and J genes are TRBV23-1 and TRBJ2-3; D is tentatively TRBD1 or TRBD2 (5 bases each). TRBV23-1 qualifies as an ORF whose function is uncertain. The CDR3 length is 18 residues. Trimming shortened V by 2 bases and J by 2 bases, and 20 bases separated the two germline ends.

This clonotype was found many times. The rearrangement joins TRBV9 to TRBJ2-2; D is uncertain. This CDR3 is 12 amino acids long. Looked up from germline, CDR1 is SGDLS and CDR2 is YYNGEE. Trimming cost V 0 bases and J 3 bases, with 0 bases left between them. CDR3 in DNA: TGTGCCAGCAGCGTAGACACCGGGGAGCTGTTTTTT. Protein: CASSVDTGELFF. The full variable domain, completed using reference TRBV9 and TRBJ2-2, is DSGVTQTPKHLITATGQRVTLRCSPRSGDLSVYWYQQSLDQGLQFLIQYYNGEERAKGNILERFSAQQFPDLHSELNLSSLELGDSALYFCASSVDTGELFFGEGSRLTVL.

This clonotype was observed at least ten times. This sequence joins TRBV9 and TRBJ2-4; possibly TRBD1 or TRBD2 for D (5 bases each). This CDR3 is 16 amino acids long. The germline V gene has CDR1 SGDLS and CDR2 YYNGEE. V lost 0 bases to trimming and J lost 0 bases, with 10 bases between them. The CDR3 DNA follows: TGTGCCAGCAGCGTAGATGGGACGCTAGCCAAAAACATTCAGTACTTC. This encodes CASSVDGTLAKNIQYF. Supplemented by reference TRBV9 and TRBJ2-4, the full variable domain reads DSGVTQTPKHLITATGQRVTLRCSPRSGDLSVYWYQQSLDQGLQFLIQYYNGEERAKGNILERFSAQQFPDLHSELNLSSLELGDSALYFCASSVDGTLAKNIQYFGAGTRLSVL.

In its sample, this clonotype was seen many times. V usage is TRBV9 and J usage is TRBJ1-3, with a tentative D call TRBD1 (5 bases). CDR1 SGDLS and CDR2 YYNGEE come from the germline V gene. The V and J ends lost 2 bases and 0 bases respectively, with 9 bases between them. The CDR3 length is 15 residues. CDR3 protein: CASSVGRTSGNTIYF. The CDR3, as DNA: TGTGCCAGCAGCGTGGGACGTACCTCTGGAAACACCATATATTTT.

This clonotype appeared many times. V and J are TRBV9 and TRBJ2-7, with unresolved D. This CDR3 has 14 amino acids. Germline CDR1 reads SGDLS; CDR2 reads YYNGEE. The V gene lost 0 bases and the J gene lost 2 bases, with 9 bases spanning the gap. CDR3 sequence (DNA): TGTGCCAGCAGCGTAGGTGAATCTACCTACGAGCAGTACTTC. Protein product: CASSVGESTYEQYF.